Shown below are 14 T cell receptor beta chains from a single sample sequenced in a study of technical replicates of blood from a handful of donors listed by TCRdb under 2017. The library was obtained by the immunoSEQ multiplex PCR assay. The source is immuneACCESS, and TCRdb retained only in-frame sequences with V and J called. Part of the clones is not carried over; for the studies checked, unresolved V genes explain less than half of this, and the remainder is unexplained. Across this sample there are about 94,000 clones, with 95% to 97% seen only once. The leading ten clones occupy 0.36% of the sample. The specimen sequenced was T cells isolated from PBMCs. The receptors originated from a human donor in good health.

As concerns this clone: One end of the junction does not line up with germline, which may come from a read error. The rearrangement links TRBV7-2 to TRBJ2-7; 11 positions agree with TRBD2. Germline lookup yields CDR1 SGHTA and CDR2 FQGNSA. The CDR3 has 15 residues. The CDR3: CASSLEGLADYEQYF. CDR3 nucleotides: TGTGCCAGCAGTTTAGAGGGACTAGCGGATTACGAGCAGTACTTC.

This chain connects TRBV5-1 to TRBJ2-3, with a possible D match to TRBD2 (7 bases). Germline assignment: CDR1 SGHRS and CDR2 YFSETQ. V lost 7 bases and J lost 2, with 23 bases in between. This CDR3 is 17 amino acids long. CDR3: CASSDPAGGGATDTQYF. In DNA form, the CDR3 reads TGCGCCAGCTCTGATCCGGCTGGGGGGGGCGCCACAGATACGCAGTATTTT.

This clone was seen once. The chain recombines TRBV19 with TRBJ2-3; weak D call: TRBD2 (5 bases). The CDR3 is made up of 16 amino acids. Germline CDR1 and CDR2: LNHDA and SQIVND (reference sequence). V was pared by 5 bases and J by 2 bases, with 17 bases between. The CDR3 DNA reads TGTGCCAGTAGTGTAGGTGGACTGCCCCTCACAGATACGCAGTATTTT. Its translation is CASSVGGLPLTDTQYF.

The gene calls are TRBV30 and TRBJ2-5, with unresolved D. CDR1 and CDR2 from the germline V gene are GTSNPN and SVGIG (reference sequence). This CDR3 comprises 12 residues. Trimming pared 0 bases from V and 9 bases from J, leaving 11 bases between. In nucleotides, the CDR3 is TGTGCCTGGAGTGTACAGAACGACGCCCAGTACTTC. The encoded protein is CAWSVQNDAQYF.

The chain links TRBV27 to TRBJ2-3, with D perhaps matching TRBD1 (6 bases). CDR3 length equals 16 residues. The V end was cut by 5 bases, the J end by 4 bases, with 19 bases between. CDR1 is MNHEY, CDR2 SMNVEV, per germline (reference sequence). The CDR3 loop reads CASSLSGQGIPDTQYF. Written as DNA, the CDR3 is TGTGCCAGCAGTCTCTCCGGGCAGGGGATCCCAGATACGCAGTATTTT.

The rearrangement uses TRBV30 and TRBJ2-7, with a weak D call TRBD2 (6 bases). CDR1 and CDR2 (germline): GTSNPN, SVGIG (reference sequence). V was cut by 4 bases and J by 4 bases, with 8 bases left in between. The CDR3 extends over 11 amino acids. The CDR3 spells CAWMTSYEQYF. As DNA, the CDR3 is TGTGCCTGGATGACTAGTTACGAGCAGTACTTC.

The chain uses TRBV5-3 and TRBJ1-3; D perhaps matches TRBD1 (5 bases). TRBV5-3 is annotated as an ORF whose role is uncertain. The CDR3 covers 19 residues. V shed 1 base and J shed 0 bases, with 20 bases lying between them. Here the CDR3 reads CARSLFQQGPDTSGNTIYF. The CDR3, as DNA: TGTGCCAGAAGCTTGTTTCAGCAGGGTCCCGATACCTCTGGAAACACCATATATTTT.

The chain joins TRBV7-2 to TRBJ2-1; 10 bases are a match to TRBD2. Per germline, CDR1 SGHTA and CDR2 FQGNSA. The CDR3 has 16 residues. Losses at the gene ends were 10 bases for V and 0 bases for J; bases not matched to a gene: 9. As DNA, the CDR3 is TGTGCCACCAGGACTAGCGGTTTGAGCTCCTACAATGAGCAGTTCTTC. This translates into CATRTSGLSSYNEQFF.

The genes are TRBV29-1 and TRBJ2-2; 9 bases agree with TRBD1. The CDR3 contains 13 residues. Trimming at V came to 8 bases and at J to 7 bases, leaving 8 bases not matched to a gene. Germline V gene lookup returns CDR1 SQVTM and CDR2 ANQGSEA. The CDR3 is CSYSTGGGGELFF. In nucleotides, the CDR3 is TGCAGCTACTCGACAGGGGGTGGCGGGGAGCTGTTTTTT.

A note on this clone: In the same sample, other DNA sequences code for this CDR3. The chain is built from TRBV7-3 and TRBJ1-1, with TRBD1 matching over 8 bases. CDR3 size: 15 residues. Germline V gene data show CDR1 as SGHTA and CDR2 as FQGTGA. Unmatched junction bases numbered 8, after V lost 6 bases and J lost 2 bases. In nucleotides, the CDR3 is TGTGCCAGCAGGGTTTCACAGGGGGGAAACACTGAAGCTTTCTTT. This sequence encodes CASRVSQGGNTEAFF.

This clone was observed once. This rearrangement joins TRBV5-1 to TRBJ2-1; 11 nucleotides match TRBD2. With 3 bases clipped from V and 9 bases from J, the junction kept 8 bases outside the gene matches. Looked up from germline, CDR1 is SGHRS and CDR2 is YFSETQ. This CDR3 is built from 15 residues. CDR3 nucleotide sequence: TGCGCCAGCAGCTACTTAGCGGGAGGGCCTAGTGAGCAGTTCTTC. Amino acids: CASSYLAGGPSEQFF.

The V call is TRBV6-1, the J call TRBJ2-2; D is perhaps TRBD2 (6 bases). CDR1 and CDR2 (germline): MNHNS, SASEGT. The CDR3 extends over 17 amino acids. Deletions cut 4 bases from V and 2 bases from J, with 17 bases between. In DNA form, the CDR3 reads TGTGCCAGCAGTGGGGGTCATTGGGAGGAAAACACCGGGGAGCTGTTTTTT. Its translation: CASSGGHWEENTGELFF.

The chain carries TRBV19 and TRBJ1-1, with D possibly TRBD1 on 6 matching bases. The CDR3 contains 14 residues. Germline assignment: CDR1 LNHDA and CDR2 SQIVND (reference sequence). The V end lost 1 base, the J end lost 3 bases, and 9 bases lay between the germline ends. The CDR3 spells CASSIVDRHTEAFF. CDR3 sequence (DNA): TGTGCCAGTAGTATAGTTGACAGGCACACTGAAGCTTTCTTT.

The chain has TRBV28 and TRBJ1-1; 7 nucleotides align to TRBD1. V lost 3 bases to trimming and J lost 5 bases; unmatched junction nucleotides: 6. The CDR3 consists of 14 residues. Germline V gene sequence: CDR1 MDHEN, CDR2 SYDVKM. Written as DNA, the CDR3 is TGTGCCAGCAGTTTGCGGGACAGAATTACTGAAGCTTTCTTT. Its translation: CASSLRDRITEAFF.